The 8 T cell receptor beta chains below come from one sample, sequenced in a study of CD8+ T cells in alopecia areata (dated by TCRdb to the late 2010s). Library preparation used the immunoSEQ multiplex PCR assay. To provide template for TCR sequencing, every sample had RNA extracted and reverse transcribed into cDNA. TCRdb retrieved this table from immuneACCESS and kept in-frame rearrangements only. Not all clones are present; in checked studies, unresolved V genes account for under half, and no reason is known for the remainder. For this sample the table gives 200,000 to 250,000 clones, of which around three fifths were detected only once. More than 3.5% of the sample rests with the top ten. Per the publication, the time point label means: more than three weeks on oral tofacitinib. The sample's treatment or condition label is to be understood as: oral pan-JAK inhibitor, 5-10 mg twice daily. This material consisted of CD4+ T cells sorted from blood, taken at week 4, from a patient treated with tofacitinib. Every receptor here comes from a human donor with alopecia areata.

This clone was seen at least ten times. This chain joins TRBV10-3 and TRBJ2-7; 7 bases match TRBD2. Germline assignment: CDR1 ENHRY and CDR2 SYGVKD. The CDR3 is 14 amino acids. J lost 4 bases, V lost 6 bases, and 9 bases had no gene match. DNA of the CDR3: TGTGCCATCAGGCCGGGACTACTGCAATACGAGCAGTACTTC. Amino acids: CAIRPGLLQYEQYF.

This clone was recorded a few times. The chain combines TRBV2 with TRBJ2-3; D is perhaps TRBD1 or TRBD2 (7 bases each). V was clipped by 6 bases and J by 1 base, with 17 bases between them. The CDR3 totals 16 residues. Germline V lookup: CDR1 SNHLY, CDR2 FYNNEI. CDR3 protein: CASRAPAGGGTDTQYF. The CDR3 DNA is TGTGCCAGCAGGGCCCCCGCAGGGGGGGGCACAGATACGCAGTATTTT.

This clone was seen a handful of times. This sequence joins TRBV7-9 and TRBJ2-5, with a tentative D call TRBD1 (5 bases). V lost 5 bases and J lost 1, with 11 bases in between. This CDR3 region has 14 residues. Germline assignment: CDR1 SEHNR and CDR2 FQNEAQ (reference sequence). The CDR3 nucleotides are TGTGCCAGCAGCCCTGGACATGCCCAAGAGACCCAGTACTTC. It specifies CASSPGHAQETQYF.

V usage is TRBV7-2 and J usage is TRBJ2-2; 11 positions agree with TRBD1. Trimming cost V 3 bases and J 5 bases; bases outside gene matches: 14. The CDR3 runs 19 residues. Germline CDR1 is SGHTA and CDR2 is FQGNSA. As DNA, the CDR3 is TGTGCCAGCAGCTTTAGCCGACGGGACAGGGGGATGGTTACCGGGGAGCTGTTTTTT. Its translation is CASSFSRRDRGMVTGELFF.

The chain links TRBV30 to TRBJ2-5; D might be TRBD2 (6 bases). Germline V gene data show CDR1 as GTSNPN and CDR2 as SVGIG (reference sequence). V lost 0 bases, J lost 4 bases, and 12 bases lay in between. The CDR3 spans 14 residues. As DNA, the CDR3 is TGTGCCTGGAGTGTACGGTGGGGAGGAGAGACCCAGTACTTC. This translates into CAWSVRWGGETQYF.

The rearrangement links TRBV2 to TRBJ1-2; D not resolved. Germline V lookup: CDR1 SNHLY, CDR2 FYNNEI. V lost 4 bases and J 0 bases, leaving 9 bases between the germline ends. The CDR3 is made up of 14 amino acids. The DNA of the CDR3 is TGTGCCAGCAGTGGCGACGGCGCTAACTATGGCTACACCTTC. It encodes CASSGDGANYGYTF. Complete variable domain (other parts from reference TRBV2 and TRBJ1-2): EPEVTQTPSHQVTQMGQEVILRCVPISNHLYFYWYRQILGQKVEFLVSFYNNEISEKSEIFDDQFSVERPDGSNFTLKIRSTKLEDSAMYFCASSGDGANYGYTFGSGTRLTVV.

This clone showed up just once. The V call is TRBV7-2, the J call TRBJ2-5; no reliable D call. The germline V and J ends were trimmed by 5 bases and 4 bases, with 11 bases remaining between them. The germline gives CDR1 SGHTA, CDR2 FQGNSA. The CDR3 runs 13 residues. The CDR3 protein is CASSPRVGETQYF. CDR3 nucleotides: TGTGCCAGCAGCCCTCGGGTAGGAGAGACCCAGTACTTC.

This clone appeared a single time. Germline and junction disagree at one end, which may indicate a read error. V gene TRBV5-1 combines with J gene TRBJ1-1; D ambiguous. From germline, CDR1 is SGHRS and CDR2 YFSETQ. The CDR3 spans 14 residues. CDR3 in amino acids: CSSRKNGVNTEAFF. Written as DNA, the CDR3 is TGCTCCAGCAGGAAGAATGGGGTGAACACTGAAGCTTTCTTT.